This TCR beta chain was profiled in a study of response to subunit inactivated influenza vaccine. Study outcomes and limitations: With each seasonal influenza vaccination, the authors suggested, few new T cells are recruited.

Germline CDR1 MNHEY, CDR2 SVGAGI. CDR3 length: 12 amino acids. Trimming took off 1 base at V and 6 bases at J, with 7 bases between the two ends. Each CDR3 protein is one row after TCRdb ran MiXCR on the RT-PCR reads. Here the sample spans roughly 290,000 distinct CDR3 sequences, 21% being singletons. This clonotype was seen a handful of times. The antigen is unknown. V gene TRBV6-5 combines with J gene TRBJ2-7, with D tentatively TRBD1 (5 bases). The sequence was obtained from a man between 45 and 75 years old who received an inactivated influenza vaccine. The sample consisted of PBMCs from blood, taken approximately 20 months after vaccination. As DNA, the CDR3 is TGTGCCAGCAGTTACTGGCAGGGCGAGCAGTACTTC. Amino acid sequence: CASSYWQGEQYF.